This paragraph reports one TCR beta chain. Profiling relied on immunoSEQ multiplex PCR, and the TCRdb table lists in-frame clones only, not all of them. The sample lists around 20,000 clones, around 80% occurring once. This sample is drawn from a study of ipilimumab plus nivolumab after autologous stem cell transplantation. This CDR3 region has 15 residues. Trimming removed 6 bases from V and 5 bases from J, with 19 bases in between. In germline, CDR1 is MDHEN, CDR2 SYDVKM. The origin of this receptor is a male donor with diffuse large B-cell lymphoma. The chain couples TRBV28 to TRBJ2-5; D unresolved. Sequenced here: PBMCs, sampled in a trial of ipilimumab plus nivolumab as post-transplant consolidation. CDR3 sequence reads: CASSAPRLMGETQYF. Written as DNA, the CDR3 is TGTGCCAGCAGCGCTCCCAGGTTGATGGGGGAGACCCAGTACTTC.